This T cell receptor beta chain derives from a study of spatial heterogeneity in lung cancer (dated by TCRdb to the late 2010s). Regarding the research as a whole: Beta-chain transcripts were consistently detected in greater numbers than alpha-chain transcripts, which likely reflected higher beta-chain transcript abundance. TCR repertoire features were related to nonsynonymous mutation counts determined by whole-exome sequencing of tumor tissue. In tumor regions, TCR transcript counts showed a strong correlation with a T cell transcriptional module score derived from matched bulk RNA-seq. Both alpha and beta chains were TCR-sequenced in approximately 200 tumor regions, 64 matched nontumor lung samples and around 54 PBMC samples obtained at surgery. In the raw uncorrected reads, each unique combination of TCR and UMI appeared more than ten times on average. The study quantitatively compared TCR alpha and beta repertoires across multiple tumor regions, matched nontumor lung and blood in non-small cell lung cancer. General findings and caveats noted by the study authors: Additional single-cell paired TCR alpha and beta sequencing was considered necessary to confirm, at a functional level, the hypothesis that regional TCRs recognize regional mutations. The count of ubiquitous expanded TCRs correlated with the count of ubiquitous nonsynonymous mutations, and the count of regional expanded TCRs correlated with the count of regional nonsynonymous mutations. TCR-seq coverage of tumor T cells was estimated at only 7% to 8.5% for alpha chains and around 14% for beta chains. The tumor nonsynonymous mutation count correlated with the number of expanded alpha and beta TCRs within the tumor.

This clonotype appeared many times. Its antigen is currently not known. Base qualities are not at hand, and no much larger clone is one base apart. The library was obtained by 5' RACE. Sequenced using a NextSeq 500. To allow correction of PCR and sequencing errors, the TCR library protocol tagged every TCR cDNA molecule with a unique molecular identifier. Per the authors' processing: TCR identification, UMI-based error correction and CDR3 extraction were performed with Decombinator tools. Expanded TCRs were defined as those above a frequency of 2 per 1,000, corresponding to the top 1% of the tumor frequency distribution. Expanded tumor TCRs were classed as regional if statistically deemed absent (corrected P<0.05) from at least one tumor region, otherwise ubiquitous. Rényi diversity was computed with the R vegan package after subsampling each repertoire 100 times to 5,000 TCRs. CDR3 similarity networks were built from amino acid triplet string-kernel similarity, with CDR3s being connected when pairwise similarity was above 0.82. TCRdb ran its own pipeline on the public reads, namely fastp trimming at Q25 and MiXCR clone calling, and kept in-frame beta chains. Under each unique CDR3 protein, matching rows form one entry showing the most common genes and DNA. TCRdb, rather than the study authors, made the V and J calls. This sample lists around 2,500 distinct CDR3 sequences; less than 25% were detected once. The ten largest make up roughly 24% of the sample.

Its CDR3 holds 14 amino acids, cysteine through phenylalanine. Only the CDR3 region is kept as DNA, spanning 42 bases read in frame from base 1. The germline V gene (reference sequence) yields SGHKS for CDR1 and YYEKEE for CDR2. After removal of 0 bases from V and 7 bases from J, the junction retains 1 base not matched to a gene. In the paper's terms, the time point label means: sample taken at primary tumor resection. Samples were obtained from around 72 patients with early-stage, untreated non-small cell lung cancer from the lung TRACERx cohort. For TCR sequencing, whole RNA was extracted from tumor and nontumor lung tissue, or from cryopreserved PBMC samples, and no cell sorting was done. A patient was chosen for TCR sequencing only when enough RNA was available from at least two tumor regions. Tumor and adjacent nontumor lung specimens were reviewed by a lung pathologist before selection.

The chain couples TRBV5-5 to TRBJ1-4; 9 junctional bases match TRBD1. This receptor was identified in a male donor with early-stage non-small cell lung cancer. The specimen was lung tumor tissue, collected at surgery. DNA sequence: TGTGCCAGCAGCTTGGACAGGGGGCTTGAAAAACTGTTTTTT. It codes for CASSLDRGLEKLFF.